This T cell receptor beta chain was sequenced during a study of blood T cell repertoires in COVID-19. Study information: Acute and convalescent COVID-19 samples came from the United States, Italy and Spain. PBMCs, B-cell-depleted T cells, or T cells provided the cDNA or gDNA that made up the material.

This CDR3 region has 16 residues. V shed 5 bases, J shed 8 bases, and the junction held 12 bases outside the gene matches. CDR1 is KGHDR, CDR2 SFDVKD, per germline. As handled by the study authors: Estimated nucleated cell counts came from reference gene primer amplification. Here immunoSEQ multiplex PCR was the method, and the copy in TCRdb shows in-frame clones only, minus some. V, J and clone size derive from that table, while D and trimming were established from the DNA sequence. This sample yields around 220,000 clones, of which 80% to 90% are seen a single time; just under 20% belongs to the top ten.

The sample consisted of peripheral blood. The V call is TRBV24-1, the J call TRBJ2-1, with 9 positions matching TRBD1. The sequence derives from a man aged 25 to 45 with active or convalescent COVID-19. This chain's CDR3 is CATSATPGQGGHEQFF. The CDR3 DNA reads TGTGCCACCAGTGCGACACCGGGACAGGGTGGGCATGAGCAGTTCTTC.